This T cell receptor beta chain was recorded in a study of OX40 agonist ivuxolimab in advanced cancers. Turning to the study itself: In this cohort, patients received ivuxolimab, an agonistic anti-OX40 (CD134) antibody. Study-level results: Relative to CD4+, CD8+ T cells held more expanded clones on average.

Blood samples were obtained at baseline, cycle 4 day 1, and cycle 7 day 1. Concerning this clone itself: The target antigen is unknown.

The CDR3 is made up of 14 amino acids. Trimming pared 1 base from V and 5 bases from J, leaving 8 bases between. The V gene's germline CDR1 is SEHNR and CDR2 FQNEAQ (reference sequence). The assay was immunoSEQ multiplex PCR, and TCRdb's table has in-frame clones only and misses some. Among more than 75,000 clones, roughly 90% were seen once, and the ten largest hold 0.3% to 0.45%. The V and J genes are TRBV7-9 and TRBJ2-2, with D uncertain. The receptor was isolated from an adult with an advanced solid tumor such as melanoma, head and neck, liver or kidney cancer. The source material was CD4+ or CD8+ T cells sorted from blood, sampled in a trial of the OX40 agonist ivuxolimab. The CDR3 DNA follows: TGTGCCAGCAGCTTAGGGGCCGGGACCGGGGAGCTGTTTTTT. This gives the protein CASSLGAGTGELFF.